Each of the 5 T cell receptor beta chains below was sequenced from the same sample in a study of blood T cell repertoires in COVID-19. Libraries were prepared by immunoSEQ multiplex PCR; TCRdb keeps only in-frame clonotypes and omits some of them. The table has 240,000 or so clones, roughly 90% seen once. Sequencing was performed on peripheral blood. The source is a man between 60 and 75 years old with acute or convalescent COVID-19.

The V gene is TRBV19, the J gene TRBJ2-5; the match to TRBD2 covers 8 bases. The CDR3 has 17 residues. CDR1 and CDR2 from the germline V gene are LNHDA and SQIVND (reference sequence). The junction had 9 bases not matched to a gene; V was cut back by 1 base and J by 2 bases. Written as DNA, the CDR3 is TGTGCCAGTAGTATAGCGGGTAGCGGGACCAATCAAGAGACCCAGTACTTC. This translates into CASSIAGSGTNQETQYF.

This clone was seen just once. The V call is TRBV11-3, the J call TRBJ2-2; 8 positions match TRBD2. V gave up 5 bases and J gave up 7 bases; unmatched junction bases: 12. Germline V lookup: CDR1 SGHNT, CDR2 YENEEA. The CDR3 has 16 residues. CDR3 nucleotides: TGTGCCAGCAGCCCCAATCGCGTAGCGGGATTCGGGGAGCTGTTTTTT. Its protein product is CASSPNRVAGFGELFF.

The V call is TRBV6-1, the J call TRBJ1-4; D is undetermined. Germline V gives CDR1 MNHNS, CDR2 SASEGT. Between the trimmed V and J ends, which lost 3 bases and 6 bases, there was a span of 8 bases. The CDR3 length is 13 residues. The CDR3 DNA reads TGTGCCAGCAGTGATACTACGGATGAAAAACTGTTTTTT. The encoded protein is CASSDTTDEKLFF.

This clone was seen only once. The chain carries TRBV7-9 and TRBJ1-2; no clear D. Germline V gives CDR1 SEHNR, CDR2 FQNEAQ (reference sequence). CDR3 length equals 15 residues. V shed 3 bases and J shed 0 bases, with 11 bases lying between them. The CDR3, as DNA: TGTGCCAGCAGCTTGAGTGCCTCCCCTAACTATGGCTACACCTTC. Translating it yields CASSLSASPNYGYTF.

This clone showed up just a few times. The chain employs TRBV5-1 and TRBJ1-6; D gene uncertain. The germline V gene encodes CDR1 SGHRS and CDR2 YFSETQ. Trimming shortened V by 0 bases and J by 0 bases, and 7 bases separated the two germline ends. The CDR3 length is 16 residues. Here the CDR3 DNA reads TGCGCCAGCAGCTTGGACCCTAGCTCCTATAATTCACCCCTCCACTTT. Translating it yields CASSLDPSSYNSPLHF.